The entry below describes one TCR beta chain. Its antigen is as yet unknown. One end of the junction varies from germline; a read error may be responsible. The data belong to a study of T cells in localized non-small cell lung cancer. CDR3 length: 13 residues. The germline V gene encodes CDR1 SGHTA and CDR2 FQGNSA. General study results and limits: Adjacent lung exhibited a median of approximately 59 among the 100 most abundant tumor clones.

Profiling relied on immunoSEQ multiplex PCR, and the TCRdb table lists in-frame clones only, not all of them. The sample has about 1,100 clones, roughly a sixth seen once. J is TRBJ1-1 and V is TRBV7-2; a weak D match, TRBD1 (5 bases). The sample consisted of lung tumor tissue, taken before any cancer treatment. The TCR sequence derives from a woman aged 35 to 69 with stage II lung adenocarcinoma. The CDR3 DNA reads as TGTGCTAGCAGCCGGGACTTGAACACTGAAGCTTTCTTT. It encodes CASSRDLNTEAFF.